This T cell receptor beta chain was recorded in a study of blood T cell repertoires in COVID-19. The overall study: Both acute and convalescent COVID-19 samples were obtained from the United States, Italy and Spain.

The table lists this clone with a count of one. The germline V gene has CDR1 SGHVS and CDR2 FNYEAQ. Trimming took 1 base from V and 3 from J, leaving 10 bases between them. There are 15 residues in the CDR3. In the study's own analysis: Amplification from reference gene primers served as the basis for estimated nucleated cell counts. Some clones are missing from TCRdb's copy, which holds only in-frame ones; the method was immunoSEQ multiplex PCR. V, J and clone size were drawn from that table, and D and trimming were deduced from the DNA. The table includes about 300,000 clones, around 90% detected once.

The V and J genes are TRBV7-6 and TRBJ1-5, with D tentatively TRBD1 (5 bases). This TCR came from a man aged 18 to 35 with active or convalescent COVID-19. The sample consisted of peripheral blood. In DNA, the CDR3 is TGTGCCAGCAGCTTAGTGGAGGGGACCAATCAGCCCCAGCATTTT. Its translation: CASSLVEGTNQPQHF.